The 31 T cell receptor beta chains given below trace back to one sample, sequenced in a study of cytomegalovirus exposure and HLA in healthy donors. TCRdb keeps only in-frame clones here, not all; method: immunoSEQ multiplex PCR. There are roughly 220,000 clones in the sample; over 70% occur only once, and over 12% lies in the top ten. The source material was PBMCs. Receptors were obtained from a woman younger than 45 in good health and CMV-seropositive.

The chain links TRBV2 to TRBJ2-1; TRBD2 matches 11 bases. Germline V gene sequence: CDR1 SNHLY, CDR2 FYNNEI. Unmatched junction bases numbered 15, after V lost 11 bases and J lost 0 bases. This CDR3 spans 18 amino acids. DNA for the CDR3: TGTGCCGGAAAAGGAGGGACTAGCGGAACCCGCTCCTACAATGAGCAGTTCTTC. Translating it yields CAGKGGTSGTRSYNEQFF.

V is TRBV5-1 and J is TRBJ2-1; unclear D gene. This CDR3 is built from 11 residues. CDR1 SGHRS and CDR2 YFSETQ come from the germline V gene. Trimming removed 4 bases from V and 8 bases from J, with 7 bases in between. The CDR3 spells CASSGVDEQFF. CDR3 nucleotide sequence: TGCGCCAGCAGCGGCGTAGATGAGCAGTTCTTC.

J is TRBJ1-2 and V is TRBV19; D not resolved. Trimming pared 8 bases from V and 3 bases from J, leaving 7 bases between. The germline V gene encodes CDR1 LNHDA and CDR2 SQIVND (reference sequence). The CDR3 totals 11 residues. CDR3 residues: CASGVDYGYTF. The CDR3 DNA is TGTGCCAGTGGGGTGGACTATGGCTACACCTTC. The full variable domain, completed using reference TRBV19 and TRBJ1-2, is DGGITQSPKYLFRKEGQNVTLSCEQNLNHDAMYWYRQDPGQGLRLIYYSQIVNDFQKGDIAEGYSVSREKKESFPLTVTSAQKNPTAFYLCASGVDYGYTFGSGTRLTVV.

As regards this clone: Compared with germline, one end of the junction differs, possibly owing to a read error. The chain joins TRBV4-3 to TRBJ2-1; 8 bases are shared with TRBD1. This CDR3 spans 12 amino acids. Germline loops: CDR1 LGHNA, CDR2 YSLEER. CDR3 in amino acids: CASSQEQGERFF. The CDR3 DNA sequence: TGCGCCAGCAGCCAAGAACAGGGGGAGCGGTTCTTC.

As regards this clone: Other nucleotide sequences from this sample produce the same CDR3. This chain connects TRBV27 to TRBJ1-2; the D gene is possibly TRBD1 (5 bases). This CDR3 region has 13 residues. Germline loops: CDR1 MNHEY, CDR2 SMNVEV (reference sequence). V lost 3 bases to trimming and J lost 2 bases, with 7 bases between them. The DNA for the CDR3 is TGTGCCAGCAGTTTGACAGAAAACTATGGCTACACCTTC. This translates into CASSLTENYGYTF.

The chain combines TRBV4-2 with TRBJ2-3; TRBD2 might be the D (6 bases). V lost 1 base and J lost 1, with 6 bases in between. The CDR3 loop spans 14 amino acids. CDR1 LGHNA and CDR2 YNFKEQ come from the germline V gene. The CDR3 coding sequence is TGTGCCAGCAGCCAAGGCGGGGGCACAGATACGCAGTATTTT. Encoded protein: CASSQGGGTDTQYF.

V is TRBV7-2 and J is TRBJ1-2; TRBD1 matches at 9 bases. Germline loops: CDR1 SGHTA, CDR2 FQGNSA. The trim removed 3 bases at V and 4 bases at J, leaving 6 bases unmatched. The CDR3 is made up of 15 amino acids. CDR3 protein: CASSLYRGRGYGYTF. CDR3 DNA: TGTGCCAGCAGCTTGTACAGGGGGCGGGGCTATGGCTACACCTTC.

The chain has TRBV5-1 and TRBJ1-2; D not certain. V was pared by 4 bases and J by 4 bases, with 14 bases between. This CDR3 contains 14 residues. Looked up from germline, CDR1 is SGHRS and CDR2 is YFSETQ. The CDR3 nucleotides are TGCGCCAGCAGCCCGTTACCGGTACGCTATGGCTACACCTTC. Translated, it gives CASSPLPVRYGYTF.

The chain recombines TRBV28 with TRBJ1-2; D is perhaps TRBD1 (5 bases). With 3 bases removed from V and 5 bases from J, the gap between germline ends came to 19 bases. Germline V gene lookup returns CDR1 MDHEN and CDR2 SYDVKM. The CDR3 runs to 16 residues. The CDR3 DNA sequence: TGTGCCAGCAGTTTCCCTACCGCCGGGACGGATTATGGCTACACCTTC. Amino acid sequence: CASSFPTAGTDYGYTF.

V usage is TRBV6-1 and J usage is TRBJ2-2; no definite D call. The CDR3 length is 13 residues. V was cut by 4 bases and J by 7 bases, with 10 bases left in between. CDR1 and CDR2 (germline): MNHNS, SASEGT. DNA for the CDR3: TGTGCCAGCAGTGGCACACTGTACGGGGAGCTGTTTTTT. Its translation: CASSGTLYGELFF.

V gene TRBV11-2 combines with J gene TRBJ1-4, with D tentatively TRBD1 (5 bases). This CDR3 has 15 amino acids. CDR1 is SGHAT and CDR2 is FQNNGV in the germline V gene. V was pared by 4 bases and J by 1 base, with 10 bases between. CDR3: CASSSTGLTNEKLFF. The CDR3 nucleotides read TGTGCCAGCAGCTCCACAGGACTAACTAATGAAAAACTGTTTTTT.

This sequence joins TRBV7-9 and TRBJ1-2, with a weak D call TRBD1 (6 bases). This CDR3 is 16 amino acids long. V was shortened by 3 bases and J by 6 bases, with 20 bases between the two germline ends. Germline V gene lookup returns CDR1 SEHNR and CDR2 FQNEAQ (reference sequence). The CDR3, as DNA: TGTGCCAGCAGCTTCTCCAAACAGGGAATTGAGGATGGCTACACCTTC. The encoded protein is CASSFSKQGIEDGYTF.

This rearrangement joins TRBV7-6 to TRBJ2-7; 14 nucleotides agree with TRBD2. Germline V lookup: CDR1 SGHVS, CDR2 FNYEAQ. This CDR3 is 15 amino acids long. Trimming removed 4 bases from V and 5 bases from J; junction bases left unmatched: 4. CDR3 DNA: TGTGCCAGCAGCTCGGGGGGACTAGCGGGAGACGAGCAGTACTTC. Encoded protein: CASSSGGLAGDEQYF.

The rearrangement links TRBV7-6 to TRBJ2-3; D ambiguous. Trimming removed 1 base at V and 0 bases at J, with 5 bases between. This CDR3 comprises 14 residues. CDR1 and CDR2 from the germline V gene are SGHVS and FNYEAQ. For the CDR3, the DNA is TGTGCCAGCAGCTTAGTGGGAAGCACAGATACGCAGTATTTT. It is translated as CASSLVGSTDTQYF.

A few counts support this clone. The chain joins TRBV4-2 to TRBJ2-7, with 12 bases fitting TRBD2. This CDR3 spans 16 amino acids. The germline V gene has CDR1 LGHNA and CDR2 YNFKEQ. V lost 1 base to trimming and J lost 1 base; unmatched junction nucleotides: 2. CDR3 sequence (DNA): TGTGCCAGCAGCCAAGGACTAGCGGGAGAATCCTACGAGCAGTACTTC. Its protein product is CASSQGLAGESYEQYF.

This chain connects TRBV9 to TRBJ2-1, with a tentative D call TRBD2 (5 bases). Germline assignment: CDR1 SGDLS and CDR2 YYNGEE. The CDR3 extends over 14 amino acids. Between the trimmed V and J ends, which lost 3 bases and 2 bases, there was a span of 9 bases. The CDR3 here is CASSGGVPYNEQFF. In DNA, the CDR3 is TGTGCCAGCAGCGGGGGAGTACCCTACAATGAGCAGTTCTTC.

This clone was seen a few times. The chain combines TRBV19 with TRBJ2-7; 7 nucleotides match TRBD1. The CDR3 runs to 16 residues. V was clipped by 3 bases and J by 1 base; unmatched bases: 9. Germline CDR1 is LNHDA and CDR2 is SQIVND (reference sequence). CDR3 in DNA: TGTGCCAGTAGTATTGGGCGACAGGGACCTTCCTACGAGCAGTACTTC. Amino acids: CASSIGRQGPSYEQYF.

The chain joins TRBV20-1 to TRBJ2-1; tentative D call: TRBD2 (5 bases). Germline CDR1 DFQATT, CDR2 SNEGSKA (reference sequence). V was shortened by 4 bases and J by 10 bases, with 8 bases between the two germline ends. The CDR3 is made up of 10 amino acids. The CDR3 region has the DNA TGCAGTGCTACCCGGGAAGAGCAGTTCTTC. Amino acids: CSATREEQFF.

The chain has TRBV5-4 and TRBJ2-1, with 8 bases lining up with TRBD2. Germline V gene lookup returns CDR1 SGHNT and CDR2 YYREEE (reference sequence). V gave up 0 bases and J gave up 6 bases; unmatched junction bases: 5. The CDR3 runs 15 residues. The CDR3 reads CASSLGGTRGNEQFF. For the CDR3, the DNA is TGTGCCAGCAGCTTGGGAGGGACTAGAGGCAATGAGCAGTTCTTC.

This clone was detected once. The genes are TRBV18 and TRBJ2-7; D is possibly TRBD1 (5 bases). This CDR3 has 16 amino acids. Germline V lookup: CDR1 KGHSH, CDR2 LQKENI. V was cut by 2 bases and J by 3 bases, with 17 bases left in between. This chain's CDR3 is CASSPELKDTYYEQYF. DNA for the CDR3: TGTGCCAGCTCACCAGAATTAAAGGACACATACTACGAGCAGTACTTC.

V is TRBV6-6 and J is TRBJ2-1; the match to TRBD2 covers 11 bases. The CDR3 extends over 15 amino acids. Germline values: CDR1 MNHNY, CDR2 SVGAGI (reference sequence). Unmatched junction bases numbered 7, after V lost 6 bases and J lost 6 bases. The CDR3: CASRPTSGRGNEQFF. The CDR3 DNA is TGTGCCAGCAGACCCACTAGCGGGAGAGGCAATGAGCAGTTCTTC.

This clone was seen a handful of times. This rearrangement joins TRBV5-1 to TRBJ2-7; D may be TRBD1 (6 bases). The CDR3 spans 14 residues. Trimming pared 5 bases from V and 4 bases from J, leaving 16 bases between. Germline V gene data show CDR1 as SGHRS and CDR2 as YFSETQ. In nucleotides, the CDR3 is TGCGCCAGCAGTTTTACAGGGATGACGTACGAGCAGTACTTC. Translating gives CASSFTGMTYEQYF.

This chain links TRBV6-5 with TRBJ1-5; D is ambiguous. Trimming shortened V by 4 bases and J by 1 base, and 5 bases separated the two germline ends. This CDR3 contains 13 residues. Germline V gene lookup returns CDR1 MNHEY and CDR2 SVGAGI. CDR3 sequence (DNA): TGTGCCAGCAGTTTTGGGAGCAATCAGCCCCAGCATTTT. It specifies CASSFGSNQPQHF.

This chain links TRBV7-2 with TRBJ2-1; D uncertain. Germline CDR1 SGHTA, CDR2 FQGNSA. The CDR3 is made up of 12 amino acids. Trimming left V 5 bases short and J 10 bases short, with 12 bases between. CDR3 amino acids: CASSPTAWEQFF. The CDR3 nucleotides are TGTGCCAGCAGCCCCACGGCCTGGGAGCAGTTCTTC.

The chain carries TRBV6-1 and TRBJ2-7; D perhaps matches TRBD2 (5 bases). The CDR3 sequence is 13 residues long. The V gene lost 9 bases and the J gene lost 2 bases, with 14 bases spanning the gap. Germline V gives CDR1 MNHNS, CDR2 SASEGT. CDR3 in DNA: TGTGCCAGTTCCCGGACTGGGCCCTACGAGCAGTACTTC. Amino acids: CASSRTGPYEQYF.

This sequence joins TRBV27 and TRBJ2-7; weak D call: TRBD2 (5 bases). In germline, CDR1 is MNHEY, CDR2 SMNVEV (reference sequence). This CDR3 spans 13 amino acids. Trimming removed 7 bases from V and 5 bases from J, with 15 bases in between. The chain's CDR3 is CASTSGFSDEQYF. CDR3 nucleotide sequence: TGTGCCAGCACCTCGGGGTTTTCCGACGAGCAGTACTTC.

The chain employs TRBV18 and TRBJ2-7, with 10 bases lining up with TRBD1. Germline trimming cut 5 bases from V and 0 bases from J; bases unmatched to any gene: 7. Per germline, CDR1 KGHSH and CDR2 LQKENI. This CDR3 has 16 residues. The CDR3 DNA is TGTGCCAGCTCATTAGGGGGACAGGGGAGCTCCTACGAGCAGTACTTC. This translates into CASSLGGQGSSYEQYF.

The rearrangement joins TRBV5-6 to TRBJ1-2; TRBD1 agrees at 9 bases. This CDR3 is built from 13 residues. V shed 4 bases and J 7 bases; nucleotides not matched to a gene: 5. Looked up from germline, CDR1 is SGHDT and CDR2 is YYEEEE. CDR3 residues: CASSTGTGSGYTF. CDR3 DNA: TGTGCCAGCAGCACCGGGACAGGGTCTGGCTACACCTTC.

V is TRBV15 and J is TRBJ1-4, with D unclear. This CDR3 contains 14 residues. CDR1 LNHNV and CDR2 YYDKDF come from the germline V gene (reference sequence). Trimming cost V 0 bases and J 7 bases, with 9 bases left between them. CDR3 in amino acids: CATSREGFGEKLFF. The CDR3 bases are TGTGCCACCAGCAGAGAAGGGTTTGGTGAAAAACTGTTTTTT.

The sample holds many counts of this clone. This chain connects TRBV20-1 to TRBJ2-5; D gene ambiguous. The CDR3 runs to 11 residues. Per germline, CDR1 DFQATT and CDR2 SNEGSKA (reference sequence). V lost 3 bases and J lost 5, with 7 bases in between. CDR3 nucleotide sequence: TGCAGTGCTAGTCCCGGGGAGACCCAGTACTTC. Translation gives CSASPGETQYF.

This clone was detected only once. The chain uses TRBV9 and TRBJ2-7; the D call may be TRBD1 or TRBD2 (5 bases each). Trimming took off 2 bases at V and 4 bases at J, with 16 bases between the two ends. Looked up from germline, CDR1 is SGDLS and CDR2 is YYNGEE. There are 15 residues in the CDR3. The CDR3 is CASSVRDQTEYEQYF. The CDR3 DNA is TGTGCCAGCAGCGTCCGGGACCAGACGGAATACGAGCAGTACTTC.